This entry describes one T cell receptor (beta chain). Its antigen is as yet unknown. The data are from a study of T cell responses to AZD1222 COVID-19 vaccine. As for the study in general: Pooling covered second doses at about 4 or about 12 weeks.

The CDR3 length is 15 residues. The germline V gene has CDR1 SGHTA and CDR2 FQGNSA. The V and J ends lost 1 base and 2 bases, in that order; junction bases with no gene match: 1. Study-wide results and limits: Donors, mostly white British, included more females; clonal diversity was possibly underestimated. In all cases, repertoires were sampled only after the peak T cell response.

Assay: immunoSEQ multiplex PCR; the TCRdb copy retains only in-frame clones and omits some. Of roughly 140,000 clones in the sample, about 87% were seen once. This TCR was recovered from an adult in good health. Sample: peripheral blood, taken on day 0 of AZD1222 vaccination. V is TRBV7-2 and J is TRBJ1-4; 7 nucleotides line up with TRBD1. The CDR3, as DNA: TGTGCCAGCAGCTTAGGGGACAGCACTAATGAAAAACTGTTTTTT. Translating it yields CASSLGDSTNEKLFF.